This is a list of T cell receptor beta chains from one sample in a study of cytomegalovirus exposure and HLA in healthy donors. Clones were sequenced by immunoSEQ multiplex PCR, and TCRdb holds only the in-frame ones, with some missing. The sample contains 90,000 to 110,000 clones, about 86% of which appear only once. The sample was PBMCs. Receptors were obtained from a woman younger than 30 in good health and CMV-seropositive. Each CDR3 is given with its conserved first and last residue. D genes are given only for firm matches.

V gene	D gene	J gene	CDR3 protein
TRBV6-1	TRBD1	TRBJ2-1	CASSESAGGVYEQFF
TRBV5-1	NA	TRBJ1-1	CASSLVTGNTEAFF
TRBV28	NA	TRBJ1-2	CAIPARNYGYTF
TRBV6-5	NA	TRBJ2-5	CASSYSRSQETQYF
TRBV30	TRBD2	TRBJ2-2	CAWSVELAGIGELFF
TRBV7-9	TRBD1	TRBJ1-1	CASSLPGQGTPMAFF
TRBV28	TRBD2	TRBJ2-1	CASTPVRGAYNEQFF
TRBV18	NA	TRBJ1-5	CASSPTTGQPQHF
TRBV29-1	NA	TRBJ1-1	CSVGEGIGTEAFF
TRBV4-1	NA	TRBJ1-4	CASSQGGVNEKLFF
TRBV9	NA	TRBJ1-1	CASTKEGNTEAFF
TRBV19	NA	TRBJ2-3	CASSTTGPGDTQYF
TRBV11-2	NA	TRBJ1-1	CASSLGYRATMNTEAFF
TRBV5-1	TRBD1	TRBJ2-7	CASSLGQGESYEQYF
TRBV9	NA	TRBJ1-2	CASRGGGSNYGYTF
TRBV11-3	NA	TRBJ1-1	CASSWGRRGTEAFF
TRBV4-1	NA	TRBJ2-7	CASSQDFRQASYEQYF
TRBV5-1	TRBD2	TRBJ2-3	CASSSGTTEGTDTQYF
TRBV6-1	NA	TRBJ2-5	CASTGQETQYF
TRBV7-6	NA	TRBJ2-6	CASSLGPGANVLTF
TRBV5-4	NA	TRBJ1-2	CASSPGRGPANYGYTF
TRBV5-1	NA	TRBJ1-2	CASSLFQDFYGYTF
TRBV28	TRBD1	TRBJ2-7	CASSLRRGLPYEQYF
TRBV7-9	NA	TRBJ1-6	CASSTLTAGNSPLHF
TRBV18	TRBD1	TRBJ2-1	CASSLLPDPGTLKGAEQFF
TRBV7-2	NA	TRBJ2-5	CASSSRRTANRETQYF
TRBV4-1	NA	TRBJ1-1	CASSQVGGGDTEAFF
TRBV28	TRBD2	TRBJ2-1	CASTETSGRLGGNEQFF
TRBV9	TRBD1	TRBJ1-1	CASSVAPGQGDTEAFF
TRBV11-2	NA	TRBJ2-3	CASIHSGAVSDTQYF
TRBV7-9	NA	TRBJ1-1	CASSITDSLNTEAFF
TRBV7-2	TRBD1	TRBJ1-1	CASSLMQGVNTEAFF
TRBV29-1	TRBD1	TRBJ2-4	CSVGQGSLAKNIQYF
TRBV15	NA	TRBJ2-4	CATSREFPNRQGLAKNIQYF
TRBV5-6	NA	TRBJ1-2	CASSLVGQPYGYTF
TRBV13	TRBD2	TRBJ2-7	CASRDDPTSSEQYF
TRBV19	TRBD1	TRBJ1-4	CASTVDRAGPEKLFF
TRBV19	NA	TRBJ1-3	CASSSDILTGNTIYF
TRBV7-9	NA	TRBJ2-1	CASSSQASSDEQFF
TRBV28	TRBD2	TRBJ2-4	CASSLGGAKNIQYF
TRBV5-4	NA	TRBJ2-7	CASSLSGYEQYF
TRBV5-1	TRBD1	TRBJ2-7	CASSLAAGGSYEQYF
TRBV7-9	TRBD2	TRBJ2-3	CASSSGTSGRTDTQYF
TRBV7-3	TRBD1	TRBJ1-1	CASSLGQGDTEAFF
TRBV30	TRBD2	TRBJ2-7	CAWSALAGGPLEQYF
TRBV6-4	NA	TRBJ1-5	CASSRDSNQPQHF
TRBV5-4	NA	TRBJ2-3	CASSSTGDTDTQYF